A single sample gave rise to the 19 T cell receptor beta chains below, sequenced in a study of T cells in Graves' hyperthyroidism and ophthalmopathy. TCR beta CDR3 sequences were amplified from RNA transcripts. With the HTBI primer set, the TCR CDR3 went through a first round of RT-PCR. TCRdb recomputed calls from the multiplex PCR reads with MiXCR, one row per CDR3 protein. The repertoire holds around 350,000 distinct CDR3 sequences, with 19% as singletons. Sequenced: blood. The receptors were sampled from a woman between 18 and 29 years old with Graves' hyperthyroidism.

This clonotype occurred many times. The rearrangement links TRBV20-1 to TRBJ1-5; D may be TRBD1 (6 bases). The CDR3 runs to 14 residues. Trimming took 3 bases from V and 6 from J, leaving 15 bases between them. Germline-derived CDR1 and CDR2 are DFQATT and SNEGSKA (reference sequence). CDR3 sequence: CSASVQGPGQPQHF. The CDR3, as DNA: TGCAGTGCTAGTGTACAGGGCCCGGGTCAGCCCCAGCATTTT.

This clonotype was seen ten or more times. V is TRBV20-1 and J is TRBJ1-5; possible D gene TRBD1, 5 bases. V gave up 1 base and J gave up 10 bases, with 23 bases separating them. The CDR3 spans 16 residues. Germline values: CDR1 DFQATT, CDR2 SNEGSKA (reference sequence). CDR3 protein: CSARALGGGTALPQHF. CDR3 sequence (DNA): TGCAGTGCTAGAGCCCTAGGTGGGGGGACGGCGCTTCCCCAGCATTTT.

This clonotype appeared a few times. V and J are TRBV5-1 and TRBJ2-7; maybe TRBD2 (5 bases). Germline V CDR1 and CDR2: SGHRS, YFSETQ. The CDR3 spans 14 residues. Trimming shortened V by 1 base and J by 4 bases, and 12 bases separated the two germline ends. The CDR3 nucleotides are TGCGCCAGCAGCTTGTCCGGGGAATCTTACGAGCAGTACTTC. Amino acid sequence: CASSLSGESYEQYF.

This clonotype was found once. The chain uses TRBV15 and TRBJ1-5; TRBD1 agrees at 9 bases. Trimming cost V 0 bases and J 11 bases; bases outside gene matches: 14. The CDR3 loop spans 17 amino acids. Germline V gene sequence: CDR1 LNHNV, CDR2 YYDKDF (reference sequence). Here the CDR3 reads CATSRDHPGQGSGAQHF. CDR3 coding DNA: TGTGCCACCAGCAGAGATCATCCAGGACAGGGGTCGGGAGCCCAGCATTTT.

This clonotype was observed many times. As DNA, the CDR3 is TGCGCCAGCAGCTTGGGAGCCCCTTCCAGGGGGCGCGATGGCTACACCTTC. Translation: CASSLGAPSRGRDGYTF. V usage is TRBV5-1 and J usage is TRBJ1-2, with TRBD1 identical over 8 bases. This CDR3 spans 17 amino acids. Trimming at V came to 0 bases and at J to 6 bases, leaving 13 bases not matched to a gene. Per germline, CDR1 SGHRS and CDR2 YFSETQ.

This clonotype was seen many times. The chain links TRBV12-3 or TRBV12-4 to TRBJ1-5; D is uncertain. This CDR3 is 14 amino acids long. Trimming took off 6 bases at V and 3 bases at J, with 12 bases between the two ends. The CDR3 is CASSLNSFNQPQHF. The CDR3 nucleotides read TGTGCCAGCAGCCTCAACTCCTTCAATCAGCCCCAGCATTTT.

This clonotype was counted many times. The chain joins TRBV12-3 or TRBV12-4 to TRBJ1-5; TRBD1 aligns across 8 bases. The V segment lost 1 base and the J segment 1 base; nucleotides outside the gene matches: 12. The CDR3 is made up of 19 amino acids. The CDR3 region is CASSLGTGLSVKSNQPQHF. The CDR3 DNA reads TGTGCCAGCAGTTTAGGGACAGGGCTTAGTGTAAAGAGCAATCAGCCCCAGCATTTT.

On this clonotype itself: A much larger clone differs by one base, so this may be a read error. CDR3 in amino acids: CTSTEVGTTSYEQYF. In DNA form, the CDR3 reads TGTACCAGCACCGAGGTGGGGACTACCTCCTACGAGCAGTACTTC. This chain connects TRBV28 to TRBJ2-7; 7 nucleotides match TRBD2. Germline CDR1 and CDR2: MDHEN and SYDVKM. The CDR3 has 15 residues. The full variable domain, with the rest looked up from reference TRBV28 and TRBJ2-7, is DVKVTQSSRYLVKRTGEKVFLECVQDMDHENMFWYRQDPGLGLRLIYFSYDVKMKEKGDIPEGYSVSREKKERFSLILESASTNQTSMYLCTSTEVGTTSYEQYFGPGTRLTVT.

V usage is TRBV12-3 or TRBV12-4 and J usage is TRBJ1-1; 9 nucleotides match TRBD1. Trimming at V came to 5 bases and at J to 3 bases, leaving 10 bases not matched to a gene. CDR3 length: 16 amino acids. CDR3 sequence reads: CASSRTEGTGYTEAFF. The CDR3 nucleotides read TGTGCCAGCAGTCGAACCGAAGGGACAGGGTACACTGAAGCTTTCTTT.

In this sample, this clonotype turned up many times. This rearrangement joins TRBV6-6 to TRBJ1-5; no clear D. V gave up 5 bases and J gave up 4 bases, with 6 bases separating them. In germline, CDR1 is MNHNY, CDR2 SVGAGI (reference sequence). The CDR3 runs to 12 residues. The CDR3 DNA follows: TGTGCCAGCAGTAACCCGAATCAGCCCCAGCATTTT. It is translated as CASSNPNQPQHF.

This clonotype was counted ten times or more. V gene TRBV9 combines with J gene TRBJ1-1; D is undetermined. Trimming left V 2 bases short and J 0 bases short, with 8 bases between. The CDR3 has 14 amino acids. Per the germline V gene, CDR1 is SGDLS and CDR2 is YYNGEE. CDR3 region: CASSVNVMNTEAFF. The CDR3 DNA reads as TGTGCCAGCAGCGTCAACGTTATGAACACTGAAGCTTTCTTT.

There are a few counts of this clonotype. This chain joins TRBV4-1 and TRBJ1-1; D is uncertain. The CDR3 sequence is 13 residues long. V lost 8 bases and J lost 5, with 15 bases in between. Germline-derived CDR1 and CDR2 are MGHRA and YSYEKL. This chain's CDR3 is CASRPPGNTEAFF. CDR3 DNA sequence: TGCGCCAGCCGGCCGCCCGGGAATACTGAAGCTTTCTTT.

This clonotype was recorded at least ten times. The CDR3 here is CASSPPLHRVDTEAFF. CDR3 coding DNA: TGTGCCAGCAGCCCTCCCCTGCACAGGGTCGACACTGAAGCTTTCTTT. The rearrangement uses TRBV9 and TRBJ1-1; tentative D call: TRBD1 (6 bases). The germline V and J ends were trimmed by 4 bases and 3 bases, with 19 bases remaining between them. This CDR3 region has 16 residues. The germline CDR1 and CDR2 sequences are SGDLS and YYNGEE.

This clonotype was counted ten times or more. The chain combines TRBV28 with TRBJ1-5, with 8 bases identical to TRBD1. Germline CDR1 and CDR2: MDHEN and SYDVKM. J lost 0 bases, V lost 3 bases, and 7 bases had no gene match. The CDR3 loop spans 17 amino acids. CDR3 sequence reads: CASSLDRVGYSNQPQHF. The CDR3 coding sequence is TGTGCCAGCAGTTTGGACAGGGTCGGGTATAGCAATCAGCCCCAGCATTTT.

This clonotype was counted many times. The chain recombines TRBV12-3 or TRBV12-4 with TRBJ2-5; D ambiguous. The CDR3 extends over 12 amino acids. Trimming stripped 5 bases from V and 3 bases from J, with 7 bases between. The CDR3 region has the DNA TGTGCCAGCAGTCTTCAAGAAGAGACCCAGTACTTC. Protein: CASSLQEETQYF.

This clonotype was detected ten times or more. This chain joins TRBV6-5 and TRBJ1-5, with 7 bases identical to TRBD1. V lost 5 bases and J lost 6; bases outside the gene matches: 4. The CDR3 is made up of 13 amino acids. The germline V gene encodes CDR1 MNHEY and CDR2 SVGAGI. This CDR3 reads CASSTGESQPQHF. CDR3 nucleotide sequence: TGTGCCAGCAGTACAGGGGAAAGTCAGCCCCAGCATTTT.

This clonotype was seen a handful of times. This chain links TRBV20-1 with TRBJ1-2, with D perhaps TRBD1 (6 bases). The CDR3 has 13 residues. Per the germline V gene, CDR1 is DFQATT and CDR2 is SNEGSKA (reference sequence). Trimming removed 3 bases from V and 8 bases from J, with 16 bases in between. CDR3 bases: TGCAGTGCTAGGGACAGAGTGAGGGGCGGCTACACCTTC. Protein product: CSARDRVRGGYTF.

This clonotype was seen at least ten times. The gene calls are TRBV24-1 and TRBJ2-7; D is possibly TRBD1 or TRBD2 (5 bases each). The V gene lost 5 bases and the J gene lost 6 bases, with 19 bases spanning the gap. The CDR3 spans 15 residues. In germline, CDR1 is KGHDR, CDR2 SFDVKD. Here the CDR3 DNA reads TGTGCCACCAGTGGAGCTTCCGGGACCCGGGGCGAGCAGTACTTC. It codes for CATSGASGTRGEQYF.

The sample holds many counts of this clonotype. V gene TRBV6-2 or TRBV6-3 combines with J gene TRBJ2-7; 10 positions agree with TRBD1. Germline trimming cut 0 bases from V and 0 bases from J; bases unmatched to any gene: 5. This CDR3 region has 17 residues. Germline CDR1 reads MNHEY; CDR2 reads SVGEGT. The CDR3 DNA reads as TGTGCCAGCAGTTACTCGAAGGGACAGGGGAGCTCCTACGAGCAGTACTTC. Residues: CASSYSKGQGSSYEQYF.